A selection of T cell receptor beta chains follows, all from one sample in a study of blood T cell repertoires in COVID-19. Here immunoSEQ multiplex PCR was the method, and the copy in TCRdb shows in-frame clones only, minus some. The data show about 220,000 clones, about four fifths seen once. Sequencing used PBMCs or T cells enriched from blood (not recorded which). Receptor source: a woman in her thirties or forties with acute COVID-19. The CDR3 runs from the conserved cysteine through the conserved F or W. A D gene is named only where the DNA matches it firmly. Size is stated for part of the rows, as once, few or many counts, or as a class when the clone is expanded.

once TRBJ1-5 . TRBV19 CASSFAGRQPQHF TGTGCCAGTAGTTTTGCAGGGAGGCAGCCCCAGCATTTT
. TRBJ1-6 . TRBV30 CAWRGGGRNSPLHF TGTGCCTGGAGGGGCGGGGGCCGGAATTCACCCCTCCACTTT
many TRBJ2-5 . TRBV24-1 CATSDSFGTHQETQYF TGTGCCACCAGTGATTCCTTCGGGACTCACCAAGAGACCCAGTACTTC
. TRBJ2-7 TRBD2 TRBV5-4 CASSPRTSGFSAYEQYF TGTGCCAGCAGCCCGCGGACTAGCGGTTTCTCTGCCTACGAGCAGTACTTC
few TRBJ2-3 . TRBV29-1 CSVDAGGSTDTQYF TGCAGCGTTGATGCAGGGGGGTCCACAGATACGCAGTATTTT
. TRBJ2-2 TRBD2 TRBV7-2 CASSFSSGGATGELFF TGTGCCAGCAGCTTTTCTAGCGGGGGGGCCACCGGGGAGCTGTTTTTT
. TRBJ1-1 . TRBV10-1 CASSAGGGTEAFF TGCGCCAGCAGTGCCGGGGGGGGAACTGAAGCTTTCTTT
. TRBJ1-2 TRBD1 TRBV2 CASSGKQGNYGYTF TGTGCCAGCAGTGGCAAACAGGGGAACTATGGCTACACCTTC
. TRBJ2-3 TRBD1 TRBV29-1 CSVLRGYSTDTQYF TGCAGCGTCCTCAGGGGGTATAGCACAGATACGCAGTATTTT
. TRBJ2-5 . TRBV4-1 CASSQATGAYDYQETQYF TGCGCCAGCAGCCAAGCAACTGGGGCTTATGATTATCAAGAGACCCAGTACTTC
. TRBJ2-3 . TRBV19 CASSIGPAGTDTQYF TGTGCCAGTAGTATTGGACCAGCGGGCACAGATACGCAGTATTTT
few TRBJ2-1 TRBD2 TRBV28 CASSHLSGRRNNEQFF TGTGCCAGCAGCCACCTTAGCGGGAGGAGGAACAATGAGCAGTTCTTC
few TRBJ1-2 . TRBV25-1 CASRGQVNYGYTF TGTGCCAGCCGTGGGCAGGTTAACTATGGCTACACCTTC
. TRBJ2-2 TRBD2 TRBV7-2 CASSPTSGITGELFF TGTGCCAGCAGCCCGACTAGCGGTATCACCGGGGAGCTGTTTTTT
. TRBJ2-7 TRBD1 TRBV3-1/TRBV3-2 CASSPGTGTYEQYF TGTGCCAGCAGCCCGGGGACAGGTACCTACGAGCAGTACTTC
. TRBJ2-1 TRBD2 TRBV11-3 CASSYSGRPEQFF TGTGCCAGCAGCTATAGCGGGCGGCCTGAGCAGTTCTTC
. TRBJ1-2 . TRBV24-1 CATSRREPGSYTF TGTGCCACCAGTAGACGGGAACCGGGTAGCTACACCTTC
. TRBJ2-1 . TRBV6-5 CASSYFRYNEQFF TGTGCCAGCAGTTACTTCCGCTACAATGAGCAGTTCTTC
. TRBJ2-1 TRBD1 TRBV7-2 CASSLGQGVRAQFF TGTGCCAGCAGCTTAGGACAGGGGGTGAGGGCGCAGTTCTTC
. TRBJ1-1 TRBD1 TRBV6-5 CASRIGTGNTEAFF TGTGCCAGCAGAATCGGGACAGGGAACACTGAAGCTTTCTTT
. TRBJ2-7 TRBD1 TRBV30 CAWSGTGGYLGEQYF TGTGCCTGGAGTGGAACAGGGGGCTATCTCGGCGAGCAGTACTTC
. TRBJ2-3 TRBD2 TRBV7-9 CASSLAGGPTDTQYF TGTGCCAGCAGCTTAGCGGGAGGGCCCACAGATACGCAGTATTTT
. TRBJ2-7 TRBD2 TRBV5-1 CASSDTGGSYEQYF TGCGCCAGCAGCGATACGGGAGGCTCCTACGAGCAGTACTTC
. TRBJ2-7 . TRBV3-1/TRBV3-2 CASSHSTLGPYEQYF TGTGCCAGCAGCCACTCAACCCTGGGCCCTTACGAGCAGTACTTC
. TRBJ2-7 TRBD1 TRBV27 CASTGTGSYEQYF TGTGCCAGTACCGGGACAGGCTCCTACGAGCAGTACTTC
few TRBJ1-6 TRBD1 TRBV5-1 CASSIDRGSNSPLHF TGCGCCAGCAGTATTGACAGGGGAAGTAATTCACCCCTCCACTTT
. TRBJ2-5 . TRBV6-1 CASSEGPGVPEETQYF TGTGCCAGCAGTGAAGGCCCGGGGGTTCCAGAAGAGACCCAGTACTTC
. TRBJ2-7 . TRBV10-2 CASSDGAGHRSGEQYF TGCGCCAGCAGTGATGGGGCAGGACATCGGTCAGGGGAGCAGTACTTC
many TRBJ2-5 . TRBV28 CASSFGGHQETQYF TGTGCCAGCAGTTTTGGAGGACACCAAGAGACCCAGTACTTC
. TRBJ2-5 . TRBV21-1 CASTCTGSVGETQYF TGTGCCAGCACCTGTACCGGGAGCGTGGGGGAGACCCAGTACTTC
. TRBJ2-1 . TRBV9 CASRDSGLGGYNEQFF TGTGCCAGCAGAGATAGTGGACTAGGGGGCTACAATGAGCAGTTCTTC
. TRBJ2-7 . TRBV4-3 CASSQDWRVPYYEQYF TGCGCCAGCAGCCAAGATTGGAGAGTCCCCTACTACGAGCAGTACTTC
. TRBJ2-7 TRBD2 TRBV3-1/TRBV3-2 CASSQVSGGAYEQYF TGTGCCAGCAGCCAAGTCAGCGGGGGAGCCTACGAGCAGTACTTC
. TRBJ1-2 TRBD1 TRBV3-1/TRBV3-2 CASSQEAGRGQGYTF TGTGCCAGCAGCCAAGAGGCTGGTAGGGGGCAAGGCTACACCTTC
. TRBJ2-2 . TRBV5-1 CASSLIGPGELFF TGCGCCAGCAGCTTGATTGGGCCCGGGGAGCTGTTTTTT
. TRBJ1-1 . TRBV4-3 CASSQDLMGGTEAFF TGCGCCAGCAGCCAAGATCTTATGGGGGGCACTGAAGCTTTCTTT
. TRBJ1-4 . TRBV18 CASSPGQGEKLFF TGTGCCAGCTCACCGGGACAAGGGGAAAAACTGTTTTTT
. TRBJ1-6 . TRBV2 CASSERAAGAYNSPLHF TGTGCCAGCAGTGAAAGGGCAGCAGGGGCCTATAATTCACCCCTCCACTTT
. TRBJ1-1 TRBD1 TRBV7-2 CASSPRQGARNTEAFF TGTGCCAGCAGCCCGCGACAGGGAGCGAGAAACACTGAAGCTTTCTTT
. TRBJ2-7 . TRBV18 CASSPSNEQYF TGTGCCAGCTCACCATCCAACGAGCAGTACTTC
. TRBJ2-6 . TRBV10-2 CAAGVGPLLASGANVLTF TGCGCCGCTGGCGTTGGGCCCTTGCTAGCCTCTGGGGCCAACGTCCTGACTTTC
. TRBJ2-5 TRBD2 TRBV2 CAGSRGASGRAQATQETQYF TGTGCCGGATCCCGGGGGGCTAGCGGGAGGGCTCAGGCAACCCAAGAGACCCAGTACTTC
. TRBJ2-1 . TRBV24-1 CAPSRYNEQFF TGTGCCCCTTCGAGATACAATGAGCAGTTCTTC
. TRBJ1-5 . TRBV5-5 CASSLGGYGNQPQHF TGTGCCAGCAGCTTGGGAGGGTACGGCAATCAGCCCCAGCATTTT
. TRBJ1-2 . TRBV7-9 CASSLANAGYTF TGTGCCAGCAGCTTAGCGAATGCGGGCTACACCTTC
. TRBJ2-1 . TRBV5-1 CASSLDVSGGNEQFF TGCGCCAGCAGCTTGGATGTTAGCGGAGGAAATGAGCAGTTCTTC
. TRBJ2-2 TRBD2 TRBV27 CASRVAGGSSGELFF TGTGCCAGCAGGGTAGCGGGAGGGTCCAGCGGGGAGCTGTTTTTT